What follows are 24 T cell receptor beta chains derived from one specimen sequenced in a study of blood T cells in healthy people across ages. With a J-beta primer mix and a sample-barcoded 5' primer, a second PCR ran roughly 6 to 11 cycles. TCRdb used MiXCR to reprocess the 5' RACE reads, holding one entry per CDR3 protein. The sample lists 850,000 to 1,000,000 distinct CDR3 sequences, around 48% seen once, with about an eighth in the top ten. The sequenced material came from blood. All receptors come from a man aged 30-40 years in good health.

The chain uses TRBV18 and TRBJ2-3; TRBD2 matches at 8 bases. V lost 2 bases to trimming and J lost 4 bases; unmatched junction nucleotides: 5. The germline V gene has CDR1 KGHSH and CDR2 LQKENI. There are 15 residues in the CDR3. The CDR3 sequence is CASSPVGSGADTQYF. The DNA for the CDR3 is TGTGCCAGCTCACCAGTTGGTAGCGGGGCAGATACGCAGTATTTT.

In this sample, this clonotype turned up once. The rearrangement joins TRBV7-2 to TRBJ2-7; D assignment may be TRBD1 or TRBD2 (5 bases each). The CDR3 runs to 13 residues. Trimming pared 7 bases from V and 3 bases from J, leaving 13 bases between. CDR1 SGHTA and CDR2 FQGNSA come from the germline V gene. CDR3 in DNA: TGTGCCAGCACCAGGGACGGACTCTACGAGCAGTACTTC. As protein: CASTRDGLYEQYF.

This clonotype has a handful of counts. The chain couples TRBV5-1 to TRBJ2-5; 9 bases map to TRBD2. V was clipped by 0 bases and J by 0 bases; unmatched bases: 3. The CDR3 has 16 amino acids. Germline CDR1 SGHRS, CDR2 YFSETQ. This chain's CDR3 is CASSLGSSGNQETQYF. The CDR3 DNA reads TGCGCCAGCAGCTTGGGGTCTAGCGGGAACCAAGAGACCCAGTACTTC.

Comments on this clonotype: The junction departs from germline at one end; a sequencing error may be responsible. This chain joins TRBV4-2 and TRBJ2-5, with D tentatively TRBD1 (5 bases). The DNA end lines up better with TRBJ2-7; the J call may be wrong. Germline CDR1 and CDR2: LGHNA and YNFKEQ. There are 15 residues in the CDR3. CDR3 DNA sequence: TGTGTCAGCAGCCAAGACTGGATAAAGGGGTACGAGCAGTACTTC. Translated: CVSSQDWIKGYEQYF.

In its sample, this clonotype was seen once. Mismatch with germline at one junction end may stem from a read error. The chain employs TRBV9 and TRBJ2-5; TRBD2 agrees at 11 bases. The CDR3 runs 16 residues. The germline V gene encodes CDR1 SGDLS and CDR2 YYNGEE. The CDR3 reads CASSVAASGGQETQYF. For the CDR3, the DNA is TGTGCCAGCAGCGTAGCGGCTAGCGGGGGGCAAGAGACCCAGTATTTC.

V usage is TRBV5-6 and J usage is TRBJ1-2; D not certain. Trimming removed 2 bases from V and 0 bases from J, with 14 bases in between. The CDR3 sequence is 16 residues long. Germline V CDR1 and CDR2: SGHDT, YYEEEE. The CDR3 reads CASSFFVADTNYGYTF. CDR3 sequence (DNA): TGTGCCAGCAGCTTCTTTGTTGCGGATACTAACTATGGCTACACCTTC.

The chain has TRBV4-1 and TRBJ2-1; 10 bases match TRBD1. Germline lookup yields CDR1 MGHRA and CDR2 YSYEKL. CDR3 length: 19 residues. With V trimmed by 1 base and J by 3 bases, 12 bases remained unmatched. For the CDR3, the DNA is TGCGCCAGCAGCCAAGGAAGGGGACAGGGGACAATAATCTACAATGAGCAGTTCTTC. Translated, it gives CASSQGRGQGTIIYNEQFF.

This chain connects TRBV7-9 to TRBJ2-4; TRBD2 might be the D (5 bases). Germline V gene lookup returns CDR1 SEHNR and CDR2 FQNEAQ (reference sequence). This CDR3 has 17 amino acids. The V end lost 4 bases, the J end lost 0 bases, and 16 bases lay between the germline ends. In DNA form, the CDR3 reads TGTGCCAGCAGCTCAGAGGGTAGCACCGTAGCCAAAAACATTCAGTACTTC. As protein: CASSSEGSTVAKNIQYF.

The CDR3 spells CASSEIGTGANVLTF. The CDR3 DNA reads TGTGCCAGCAGTGAAATCGGGACAGGGGCCAACGTCCTGACTTTC. The gene calls are TRBV2 and TRBJ2-6; perhaps TRBD1 as D (6 bases). The CDR3 length is 15 residues. Trimming removed 2 bases at V and 4 bases at J, with 9 bases between. From germline, CDR1 is SNHLY and CDR2 FYNNEI.

The chain carries TRBV4-1 and TRBJ1-2; 9 positions match TRBD1. Germline V CDR1 and CDR2: MGHRA, YSYEKL. This CDR3 is built from 15 residues. V trimming: 4 bases; J trimming: 1 base; junction bases outside the gene matches: 4. The CDR3 loop is CASSPGTGFNYGYTF. The CDR3 DNA is TGCGCCAGCAGCCCCGGGACAGGGTTTAACTATGGCTACACCTTC.

This clonotype appeared a few times. The chain recombines TRBV28 with TRBJ2-7, with D perhaps matching TRBD2 (5 bases). The CDR3 consists of 13 residues. Germline-derived CDR1 and CDR2 are MDHEN and SYDVKM. V lost 7 bases to trimming and J lost 1 base, with 11 bases between them. The CDR3 DNA follows: TGTGCCAGCACGAACGGGATGTCCTACGAGCAGTACTTC. Translated, it gives CASTNGMSYEQYF.

The J gene is TRBJ2-5, the V gene TRBV7-8; D unclear. The CDR3 is 13 residues long. V shed 1 base and J shed 11 bases, with 14 bases lying between them. CDR1 SGHVS and CDR2 FQNEAQ come from the germline V gene. Here the CDR3 reads CASSLGAFYGQYF. The CDR3 DNA is TGTGCCAGCAGCTTAGGTGCCTTCTACGGGCAGTACTTC.

The rearrangement joins TRBV15 to TRBJ2-7; TRBD1 matches 8 bases. V lost 1 base, J lost 0 bases, and 5 bases stayed unmatched. The CDR3 loop spans 16 amino acids. In germline, CDR1 is LNHNV, CDR2 YYDKDF (reference sequence). The CDR3 protein is CATSRGQGRSSYEQYF. DNA of the CDR3: TGTGCCACCAGCAGAGGACAGGGGCGTAGCTCCTACGAGCAGTACTTC.

The chain recombines TRBV20-1 with TRBJ2-4; no reliable D call. The DNA end favors TRBJ2-7, so the J call may be wrong. Germline V lookup: CDR1 DFQATT, CDR2 SNEGSKA (reference sequence). This CDR3 has 14 residues. The chain's CDR3 is CSARDRLQFYEQYF. CDR3 DNA sequence: TGCAGTGCTAGAGATCGCCTACAATTCTACGAGCAGTACTTC.

The chain links TRBV9 to TRBJ2-1; 7 bases are shared with TRBD1. This CDR3 region has 14 residues. The trim removed 3 bases at V and 9 bases at J, leaving 9 bases unmatched. Per germline, CDR1 SGDLS and CDR2 YYNGEE. The CDR3 DNA sequence: TGTGCCAGCAGCGACGGAACAGGGGTTCGTGAGCAGTTCTTC. Protein product: CASSDGTGVREQFF.

The chain has TRBV9 and TRBJ2-7; maybe TRBD1 (6 bases). There are 15 residues in the CDR3. V gave up 2 bases and J gave up 2 bases, with 14 bases separating them. CDR1 and CDR2 from the germline V gene are SGDLS and YYNGEE. The chain's CDR3 is CASSVTTGVAYEQYF. CDR3 DNA: TGTGCCAGCAGCGTTACGACAGGCGTCGCCTACGAGCAGTACTTC. Complete variable domain (other parts from reference TRBV9 and TRBJ2-7): DSGVTQTPKHLITATGQRVTLRCSPRSGDLSVYWYQQSLDQGLQFLIQYYNGEERAKGNILERFSAQQFPDLHSELNLSSLELGDSALYFCASSVTTGVAYEQYFGPGTRLTVT.

This chain joins TRBV20-1 and TRBJ2-1; unclear D gene. Trimming removed 6 bases at V and 4 bases at J, with 16 bases between. Germline lookup yields CDR1 DFQATT and CDR2 SNEGSKA (reference sequence). The CDR3 runs to 14 residues. DNA for the CDR3: TGCAGTGCCCCCGTAGCCAGCCCATACAATGAGCAGTTCTTC. It codes for CSAPVASPYNEQFF.

The table lists this clonotype with a few counts. This chain uses TRBV28 with TRBJ1-5; 7 bases are shared with TRBD1. The CDR3 contains 15 residues. Germline V CDR1 and CDR2: MDHEN, SYDVKM. V lost 6 bases to trimming and J lost 0 bases; unmatched junction nucleotides: 5. The CDR3 DNA reads as TGTGCCAGCAGATTCCAGGGGGGTAGCAATCAGCCCCAGCATTTT. Its translation: CASRFQGGSNQPQHF.

The gene calls are TRBV6-2 or TRBV6-3 and TRBJ1-5; possible D gene TRBD1, 5 bases. The V and J ends lost 1 base and 2 bases respectively, with 9 bases between them. The V gene's germline CDR1 is MNHEY and CDR2 SVGEGT. The CDR3 length is 15 residues. The CDR3 region is CASSYFQTGNQPQHF. The DNA of the CDR3 is TGTGCCAGCAGTTACTTTCAGACAGGCAATCAGCCCCAGCATTTT.

V gene TRBV3-1 combines with J gene TRBJ1-2, with D hard to call. Trimming shortened V by 0 bases and J by 3 bases, and 8 bases separated the two germline ends. Germline CDR1 is LGHDT and CDR2 is YNNKEL (reference sequence). The CDR3 loop spans 14 amino acids. CDR3 bases: TGTGCCAGCAGCCAAGATGCGGATTACTATGGCTACACCTTC. It specifies CASSQDADYYGYTF.

The chain is built from TRBV6-4 and TRBJ2-7, with D possibly TRBD1 on 6 matching bases. Trimming removed 0 bases from V and 2 bases from J, with 17 bases in between. CDR1 is MRHNA and CDR2 is SNTAGT in the germline V gene. This CDR3 has 17 residues. CDR3 amino acids: CASSDSLGQRGAYEQYF. The CDR3 DNA reads TGTGCCAGCAGTGACTCCCTAGGACAGAGAGGGGCCTACGAGCAGTACTTC.

The V and J genes are TRBV4-1 and TRBJ2-7; 7 bases map to TRBD1. This CDR3 comprises 15 residues. J gave up 3 bases and V 4 bases, and 9 bases lay outside the gene matches. CDR1 and CDR2 from the germline V gene are MGHRA and YSYEKL. CDR3 loop: CASSPLPGQNYEQYF. Here the CDR3 DNA reads TGCGCCAGCAGCCCACTACCGGGACAGAACTACGAGCAGTACTTC.

This rearrangement joins TRBV28 to TRBJ2-7; 7 bases line up with TRBD1. The V segment lost 10 bases and the J segment 6 bases; nucleotides outside the gene matches: 12. This CDR3 spans 13 amino acids. Germline values: CDR1 MDHEN, CDR2 SYDVKM. CDR3 loop: CATFGDSLGEQYF. The CDR3 nucleotides read TGTGCCACCTTTGGGGACAGCCTGGGCGAGCAGTACTTC.

The chain couples TRBV5-6 to TRBJ2-1; D gene ambiguous. The ends were cut back, 4 bases at V and 2 bases at J, with 16 bases in the middle. CDR1 is SGHDT, CDR2 YYEEEE, per germline. The CDR3 runs to 16 residues. This CDR3 is CASSVSANRPYNEQFF. CDR3 in DNA: TGTGCCAGCAGCGTAAGTGCCAATCGTCCCTACAATGAGCAGTTCTTC. The full variable domain, completed using reference TRBV5-6 and TRBJ2-1, is DAGVTQSPTHLIKTRGQQVTLRCSPKSGHDTVSWYQQALGQGPQFIFQYYEEEERQRGNFPDRFSGHQFPNYSSELNVNALLLGDSALYLCASSVSANRPYNEQFFGPGTRLTVL.